This T cell receptor (beta chain) was documented in a study of blood T cells in healthy people across ages. The authors ran a second PCR of 7 to 11 cycles using a sample-barcoded 5' primer and a J-beta primer mix. Each cDNA was tagged by a template-switch adaptor containing 12 random nucleotides. TCRdb re-called the 5' RACE reads through MiXCR, storing one row per CDR3 protein. Found here are over 600,000 distinct CDR3 sequences, about 47% of them singletons; the top ten hold about a sixth. Germline values: CDR1 SQVTM, CDR2 ANQGSEA. Between the trimmed V and J ends, which lost 4 bases and 1 base, there was a span of 7 bases. This CDR3 spans 13 amino acids. In terms of origin and age, donors were healthy Caucasian individuals from Russia aged 6 to 90. The study's findings and limits: In long-lived donors, naive CD4+ cell counts and diversity exceeded those of aged donors.

With respect to this clonotype: Its antigen is not identified.

The sequenced sample was blood. The TCR originated in a man older than 75 in good health. The chain carries TRBV29-1 and TRBJ2-2; weak D call: TRBD2 (5 bases). CDR3 coding DNA: TGCAGCGTTGTGAGGGAGAACACCGGGGAGCTGTTTTTT. This encodes CSVVRENTGELFF.